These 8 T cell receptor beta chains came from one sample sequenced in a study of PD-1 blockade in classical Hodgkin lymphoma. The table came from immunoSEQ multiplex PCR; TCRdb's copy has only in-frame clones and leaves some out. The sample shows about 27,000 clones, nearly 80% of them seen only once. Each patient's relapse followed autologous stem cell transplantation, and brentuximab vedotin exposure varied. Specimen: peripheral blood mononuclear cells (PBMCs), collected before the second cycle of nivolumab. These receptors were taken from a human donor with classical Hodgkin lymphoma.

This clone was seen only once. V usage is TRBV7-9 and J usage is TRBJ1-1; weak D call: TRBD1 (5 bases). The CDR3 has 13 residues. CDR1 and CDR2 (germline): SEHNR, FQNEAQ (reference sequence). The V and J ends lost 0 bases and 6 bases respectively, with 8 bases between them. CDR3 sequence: CASSLALGAEAFF. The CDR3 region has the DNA TGTGCCAGCAGCTTAGCGCTGGGGGCTGAAGCTTTCTTT. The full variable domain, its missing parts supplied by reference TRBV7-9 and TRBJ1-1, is DTGVSQNPRHKITKRGQNVTFRCDPISEHNRLYWYRQTLGQGPEFLTYFQNEAQLEKSRLLSDRFSAERPKGSFSTLEIQRTEQGDSAMYLCASSLALGAEAFFGQGTRLTVV.

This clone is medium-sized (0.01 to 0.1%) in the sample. CDR3 nucleotides: TGTGCCAGCAGCCTTCGGACAGGGAGTGCAGATACGCAGTATTTT. Translated, it gives CASSLRTGSADTQYF. The genes are TRBV11-2 and TRBJ2-3, with 8 nucleotides matching TRBD1. Germline V gene data show CDR1 as SGHAT and CDR2 as FQNNGV. The CDR3 sequence is 15 residues long. V was clipped by 5 bases and J by 4 bases; unmatched bases: 8. The whole variable domain, remainder taken from reference TRBV11-2 and TRBJ2-3, is EAGVAQSPRYKIIEKRQSVAFWCNPISGHATLYWYQQILGQGPKLLIQFQNNGVVDDSQLPKDRFSAERLKGVDSTLKIQPAKLEDSAVYLCASSLRTGSADTQYFGPGTRLTVL.

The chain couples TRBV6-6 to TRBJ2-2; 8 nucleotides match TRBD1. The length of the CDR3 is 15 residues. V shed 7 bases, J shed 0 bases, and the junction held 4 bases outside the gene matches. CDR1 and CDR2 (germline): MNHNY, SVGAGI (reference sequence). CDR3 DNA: TGTGCCAGCACCAAGGGACAGGCGAACACCGGGGAGCTGTTTTTT. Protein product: CASTKGQANTGELFF.

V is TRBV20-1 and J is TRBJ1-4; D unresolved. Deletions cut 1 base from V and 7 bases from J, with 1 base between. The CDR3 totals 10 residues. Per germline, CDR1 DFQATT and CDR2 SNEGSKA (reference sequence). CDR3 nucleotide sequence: TGCAGTGCTAGAGGTGAAAAACTGTTTTTT. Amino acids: CSARGEKLFF.

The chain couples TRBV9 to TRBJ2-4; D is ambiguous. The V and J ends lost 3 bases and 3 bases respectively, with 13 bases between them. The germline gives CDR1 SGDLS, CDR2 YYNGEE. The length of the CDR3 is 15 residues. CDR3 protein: CASSDGFLDKNIQYF. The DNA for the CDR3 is TGTGCCAGCAGCGACGGGTTCCTGGACAAAAACATTCAGTACTTC.

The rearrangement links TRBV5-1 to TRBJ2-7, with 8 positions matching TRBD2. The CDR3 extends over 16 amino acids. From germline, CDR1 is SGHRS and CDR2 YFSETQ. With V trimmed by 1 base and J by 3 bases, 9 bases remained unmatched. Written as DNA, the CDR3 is TGCGCCAGCAGCTTGTCGGGGGGGCTTAACCTCTACGAGCAGTACTTC. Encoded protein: CASSLSGGLNLYEQYF.

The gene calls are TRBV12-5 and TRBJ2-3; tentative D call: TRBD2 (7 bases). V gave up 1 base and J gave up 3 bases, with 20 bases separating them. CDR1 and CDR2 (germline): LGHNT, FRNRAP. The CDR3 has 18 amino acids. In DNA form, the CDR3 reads TGTGCTAGTGGTTTGGAGGTGGGGGGGCCATTGTTAACAGATACGCAGTATTTT. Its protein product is CASGLEVGGPLLTDTQYF.

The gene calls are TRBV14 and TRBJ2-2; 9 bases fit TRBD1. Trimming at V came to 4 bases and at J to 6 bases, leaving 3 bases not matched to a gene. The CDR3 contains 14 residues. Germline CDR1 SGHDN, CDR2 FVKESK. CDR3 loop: CASSPRTGAGELFF. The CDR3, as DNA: TGTGCCAGCAGCCCCCGGACAGGGGCCGGGGAGCTGTTTTTT.